The 19 T cell receptor beta chains below were found in one sample sequenced in a study of CD8+CD57+ T cells in acquired aplastic anemia. Genomic DNA served as template for TCR beta VDJ and CDR3 profiling. TCRdb re-derived calls from the reads in MiXCR, one entry per CDR3 protein. Of around 200,000 distinct CDR3 sequences listed, about 50% are singletons. The authors sequenced patients whose flow cytometry had shown CD8+CD57+ cell expansion. Input material: sorted CD4+, CD8+, or CD8+CD57+ T cells (not recorded which) from PBMCs. These receptors all come from a human donor with aplastic anemia.

This clonotype has more than one count but fewer than ten. The chain links TRBV20-1 to TRBJ2-1; possible D gene TRBD1, 5 bases. The CDR3 contains 15 residues. Between the trimmed V and J ends, which lost 6 bases and 0 bases, there was a span of 15 bases. Germline V gene lookup returns CDR1 DFQATT and CDR2 SNEGSKA (reference sequence). The CDR3 is CSARVAVSSYNEQFF. The DNA of the CDR3 is TGCAGTGCCAGGGTGGCGGTAAGCTCCTACAATGAGCAGTTCTTC.

The genes are TRBV29-1 and TRBJ2-7; D gene unclear. The CDR3 loop spans 12 amino acids. V was pared by 1 base and J by 6 bases, with 10 bases between. The germline CDR1 and CDR2 sequences are SQVTM and ANQGSEA. The CDR3 loop reads CSVEGNSGEQYF. DNA of the CDR3: TGCAGCGTTGAAGGAAACTCGGGCGAGCAGTACTTC.

This clonotype was counted a single time. V gene TRBV7-8 combines with J gene TRBJ1-6; 8 nucleotides match TRBD1. CDR3 length: 13 amino acids. Trimming took 5 bases from V and 7 from J; bases not matched to a gene: 1. Germline lookup yields CDR1 SGHVS and CDR2 FQNEAQ. The DNA of the CDR3 is TGTGCCAGCAGCCGGACAGGGAATTCACCCCTCCACTTT. Translating it yields CASSRTGNSPLHF. The full variable domain, in which reference TRBV7-8 and TRBJ1-6 provide the parts outside the CDR3, is GAGVSQSPRYKVAKRGQDVALRCDPISGHVSLFWYQQALGQGPEFLTYFQNEAQLDKSGLPSDRFFAERPEGSVSTLKIQRTQQEDSAVYLCASSRTGNSPLHFGNGTRLTVT.

This rearrangement joins TRBV24-1 to TRBJ2-2, with D possibly TRBD2 on 5 matching bases. CDR3 size: 13 residues. CDR1 KGHDR and CDR2 SFDVKD come from the germline V gene. Trimming pared 7 bases from V and 5 bases from J, leaving 10 bases between. For the CDR3, the DNA is TGTGCCACCAGAGCGAGGGAGACCGGGGAGCTGTTTTTT. It yields the protein CATRARETGELFF.

This clonotype was detected only a few times. The chain carries TRBV12-3 or TRBV12-4 and TRBJ2-1; a possible D gene is TRBD2 (7 bases). V lost 0 bases, J lost 6 bases, and 9 bases lay in between. The length of the CDR3 is 14 residues. The CDR3 DNA is TGTGCCAGCAGTTTAGCGGGGGGGGCCAATGAGCAGTTCTTC. Amino acid sequence: CASSLAGGANEQFF.

This clonotype was picked up many times. This rearrangement joins TRBV5-4 to TRBJ1-2; perhaps TRBD1 as D (6 bases). CDR3 length equals 14 residues. V lost 4 bases and J lost 2, with 12 bases in between. Germline V CDR1 and CDR2: SGHNT, YYREEE (reference sequence). DNA for the CDR3: TGTGCCAGCAGCCCCAGGGGACGGAACTATGGCTACACCTTC. The encoded protein is CASSPRGRNYGYTF.

The rearrangement uses TRBV4-2 and TRBJ2-7; D ambiguous. Germline lookup yields CDR1 LGHNA and CDR2 YNFKEQ. V was trimmed by 0 bases and J by 2 bases, leaving 14 bases between them. The CDR3 contains 16 residues. The CDR3 coding sequence is TGTGCCAGCAGCCAAGATGAGGCGGTCGGACCCTACGAGCAGTACTTC. Its translation: CASSQDEAVGPYEQYF.

This clonotype has only a few counts. This CDR3 is CASSWTSGTYEQYF. CDR3 DNA: TGTGCCAGCAGCTGGACTAGCGGTACCTACGAGCAGTACTTC. The J gene is TRBJ2-7, the V gene TRBV2; 10 bases are shared with TRBD2. This CDR3 comprises 14 residues. The V gene's germline CDR1 is SNHLY and CDR2 FYNNEI. The trim removed 6 bases at V and 2 bases at J, leaving 4 bases unmatched.

There are a few counts of this clonotype. V is TRBV10-3 and J is TRBJ2-7; 8 bases fit TRBD2. V lost 4 bases to trimming and J lost 2 bases; unmatched junction nucleotides: 4. Per germline, CDR1 ENHRY and CDR2 SYGVKD. The CDR3 totals 14 residues. This chain's CDR3 is CAISAQRGTYEQYF. The CDR3 nucleotides are TGTGCCATCAGTGCTCAGCGGGGGACCTACGAGCAGTACTTC.

This clonotype has a count of ten or more. The CDR3 region has the DNA TGTGCCAGCAGTTTAGGCACTAATACGCAGTATTTT. It yields the protein CASSLGTNTQYF. The rearrangement links TRBV12-3 or TRBV12-4 to TRBJ2-3; D remains unclear. The V gene lost 1 base and the J gene lost 7 bases, with 6 bases spanning the gap. This CDR3 has 12 residues.

The J gene is TRBJ2-7, the V gene TRBV20-1; 8 bases agree with TRBD1. The CDR3 runs to 13 residues. The V gene's germline CDR1 is DFQATT and CDR2 SNEGSKA (reference sequence). V lost 6 bases, J lost 2 bases, and 6 bases stayed unmatched. The CDR3 protein is CSAAGTGTYEQYF. The CDR3 DNA follows: TGCAGTGCCGCCGGGACAGGAACCTACGAGCAGTACTTC.

This clonotype was seen only once. The chain uses TRBV29-1 and TRBJ2-7, with TRBD2 matching 10 bases. The J segment lost 2 bases and the V segment lost 5 bases, leaving 6 bases of the junction unmatched. The CDR3 spans 14 residues. Germline CDR1 reads SQVTM; CDR2 reads ANQGSEA. The CDR3 reads CSVWASGSTYEQYF. In DNA form, the CDR3 reads TGCAGCGTTTGGGCTAGCGGGAGCACCTACGAGCAGTACTTC.

The chain is built from TRBV5-6 and TRBJ2-7; D possibly corresponds to TRBD1 (5 bases). The germline V and J ends were trimmed by 4 bases and 5 bases, with 16 bases remaining between them. The CDR3 contains 14 residues. The V gene's germline CDR1 is SGHDT and CDR2 YYEEEE. The CDR3 DNA is TGTGCCAGCAGCCGACGACAGCTCAGCCACGAGCAGTACTTC. Amino acid sequence: CASSRRQLSHEQYF. Full variable domain (missing parts from reference TRBV5-6 and TRBJ2-7): DAGVTQSPTHLIKTRGQQVTLRCSPKSGHDTVSWYQQALGQGPQFIFQYYEEEERQRGNFPDRFSGHQFPNYSSELNVNALLLGDSALYLCASSRRQLSHEQYFGPGTRLTVT.

This clonotype was picked up many times. This rearrangement joins TRBV6-1 to TRBJ2-6, with D possibly matching TRBD1 (6 bases). The CDR3 extends over 15 amino acids. Germline CDR1 reads MNHNS; CDR2 reads SASEGT. V was shortened by 9 bases and J by 1 base, with 13 bases between the two germline ends. CDR3 residues: CASTGKRSGANVLTF. CDR3 in DNA: TGTGCCAGTACAGGGAAGAGGTCTGGGGCCAACGTCCTGACTTTC.

Concerning this clonotype itself: A much larger clone lies one base from this, so it may be a read error. This chain uses TRBV6-1 with TRBJ1-5; D call uncertain. The CDR3 covers 13 residues. Germline-derived CDR1 and CDR2 are MNHNS and SASEGT. The V end lost 5 bases, the J end lost 7 bases, and 12 bases lay between the germline ends. The CDR3 nucleotides are TGTGCCAGCAGTCCCCAGGCTCTACAGCCCCAGCATTTT. This sequence encodes CASSPQALQPQHF.

This clonotype was seen a handful of times. The V and J genes are TRBV10-1 and TRBJ2-7; D is uncertain. CDR3 length: 13 residues. The V end lost 4 bases, the J end lost 1 base, and 8 bases lay between the germline ends. CDR1 is WNHNN and CDR2 is SYGVQD in the germline V gene (reference sequence). CDR3 loop: CASSGYGSYEQYF. In DNA, the CDR3 is TGCGCCAGCAGTGGTTACGGGTCCTACGAGCAGTACTTC.

The CDR3 sequence is CSAQDRGRDYGYTF. The CDR3 coding sequence is TGCAGTGCGCAGGACAGGGGTCGGGACTATGGCTACACCTTC. V gene TRBV20-1 combines with J gene TRBJ1-2; 9 bases match TRBD1. The CDR3 is 14 residues long. CDR1 is DFQATT, CDR2 SNEGSKA, per germline (reference sequence). V lost 6 bases and J lost 3; bases outside the gene matches: 8.

The chain links TRBV10-3 to TRBJ2-7; 12 bases are shared with TRBD2. The CDR3 covers 13 residues. Unmatched junction bases numbered 10, after V lost 10 bases and J lost 9 bases. Germline V lookup: CDR1 ENHRY, CDR2 SYGVKD. This CDR3 is CATGLAGTYRQYF. CDR3 DNA sequence: TGTGCCACCGGACTAGCGGGAACTTATCGGCAGTACTTC.

This clonotype occurred many times. The V gene is TRBV2, the J gene TRBJ2-3; 7 bases are a match to TRBD2. The CDR3 is made up of 14 amino acids. Germline-derived CDR1 and CDR2 are SNHLY and FYNNEI. Unmatched junction bases numbered 7, after V lost 6 bases and J lost 4 bases. The CDR3 sequence: CASSPTSVADTQYF. Here the CDR3 DNA reads TGTGCCAGCAGCCCAACTAGCGTCGCAGATACGCAGTATTTT.